This TCR beta chain was identified during a study of cytomegalovirus exposure and HLA in healthy donors. V was trimmed by 3 bases and J by 5 bases, leaving 10 bases between them. Germline V gives CDR1 SQVTM, CDR2 ANQGSEA. The CDR3 runs to 12 residues. PCR amplification relied on 60 Vbeta primers (plus 13 Jbeta primers). Data came from immunoSEQ multiplex PCR; TCRdb stores just in-frame clones and leaves some out. The sample consists of around 150,000 clones, 66% of them appearing once. General study points: The availability of immune exposure information extended only to CMV serostatus. The study labeled fewer than 200 TCR beta chains cytomegalovirus-associated.

Notes on this clone: Its antigen is currently unknown.

The sequence was collected from a woman aged 60-75 years in good health and CMV-seronegative. The rearrangement uses TRBV29-1 and TRBJ1-1, with D unresolved. The sequenced material came from PBMCs. DNA of the CDR3: TGCAGCGTTGAGACGGGAACAACTGAAGCTTTCTTT. Its translation: CSVETGTTEAFF.